These 3 T cell receptor beta chains originate from one sample sequenced in a study of blood T cell repertoires in COVID-19. Profiling relied on immunoSEQ multiplex PCR, and the TCRdb table lists in-frame clones only, not all of them. Among approximately 260,000 clones listed, around nine tenths were seen once. Material for sequencing was peripheral blood. Receptors originate from a woman in her 70s with COVID-19, enrolled during active disease.

This clone was recorded a few times. Distinct nucleotide sequences in the sample also encode this CDR3. CDR3 sequence reads: CASSLDSNYGYTF. CDR3 sequence (DNA): TGTGCCAGCAGCTTAGACAGCAACTATGGCTACACCTTC. The J gene is TRBJ1-2, the V gene TRBV7-3; perhaps TRBD1 as D (5 bases). V was shortened by 2 bases and J by 2 bases, with 6 bases between the two germline ends. This CDR3 is built from 13 residues. Germline CDR1 reads SGHTA; CDR2 reads FQGTGA.

This chain uses TRBV7-9 with TRBJ1-5; the match to TRBD1 covers 11 bases. With V trimmed by 5 bases and J by 0 bases, 6 bases remained unmatched. The CDR3 has 17 residues. Germline CDR1 SEHNR, CDR2 FQNEAQ (reference sequence). CDR3 coding DNA: TGTGCCAGCAGCCGGGACAGGGGGAGATATAGCAATCAGCCCCAGCATTTT. This codes for CASSRDRGRYSNQPQHF.

The CDR3, as DNA: TGTGCCAGCAGCCCCCGGGACACCCCCATCGGTGGCTACACCTTC. Encoded protein: CASSPRDTPIGGYTF. V is TRBV21-1 and J is TRBJ1-2; no check of the table's D call, TRBD1, against the DNA was made. TRBV21-1 is tagged as a pseudogene. The CDR3 consists of 15 residues.